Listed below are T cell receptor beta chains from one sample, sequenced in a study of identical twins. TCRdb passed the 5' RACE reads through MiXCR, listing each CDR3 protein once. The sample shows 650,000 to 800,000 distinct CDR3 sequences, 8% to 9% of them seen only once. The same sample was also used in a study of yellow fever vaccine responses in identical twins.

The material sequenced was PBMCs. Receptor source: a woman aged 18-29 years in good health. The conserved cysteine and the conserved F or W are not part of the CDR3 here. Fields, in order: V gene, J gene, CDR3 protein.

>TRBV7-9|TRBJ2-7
ASGLSGGSHEQY
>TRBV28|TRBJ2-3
ASSSWTSGSLSAGNTQY
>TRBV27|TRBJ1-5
ASSPWTGGNQPQH
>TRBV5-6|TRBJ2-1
ASSLMRGLVGIYNEQF
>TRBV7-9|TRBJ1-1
ASRSKVPAAENTEAF
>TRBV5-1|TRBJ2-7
ASSLAGTGGNEQY
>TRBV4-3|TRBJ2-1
ASSQDGGSGRVRF
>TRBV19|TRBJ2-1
ASSTEHSLEQF
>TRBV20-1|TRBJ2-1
SATTRNYNEQF
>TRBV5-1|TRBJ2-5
ASSHLRVETQY
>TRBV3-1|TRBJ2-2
ASTEGVPGTGELF
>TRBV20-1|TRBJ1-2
SGDSTGRTTPGYT
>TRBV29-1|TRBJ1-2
SGRTDSGGRGGYT
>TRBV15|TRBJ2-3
ATSRTSGGADTQY
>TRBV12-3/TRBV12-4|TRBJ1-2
ASSLQNHGYT
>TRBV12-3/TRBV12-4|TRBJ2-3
ASSSRGRDTQY
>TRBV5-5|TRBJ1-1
ASGPGAGTEAF
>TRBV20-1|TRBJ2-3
SASGGTSTDTQY
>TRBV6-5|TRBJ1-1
ASSSTGRDTEAF
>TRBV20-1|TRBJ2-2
SARDYGNTGELF
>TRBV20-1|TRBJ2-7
CARDGLAGANSYEQY
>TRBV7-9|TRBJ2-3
ASSSGDHSTDTQY
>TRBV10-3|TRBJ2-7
AISESRTGGSRYEQY
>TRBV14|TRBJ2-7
ASSQDRVGGEQY
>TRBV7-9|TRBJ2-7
ASSRDSRDRGS
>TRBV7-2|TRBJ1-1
ASSLASMDTEAF
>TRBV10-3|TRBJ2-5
AISEQLQETQY
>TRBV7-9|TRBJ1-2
ASSLGTVSYGYT
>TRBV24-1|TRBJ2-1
ATGTGGSYNEQF
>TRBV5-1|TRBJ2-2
ASSLGQVNTGELF
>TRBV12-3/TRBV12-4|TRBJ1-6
ASRSDRANSPLH
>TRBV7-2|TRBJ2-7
ASSLGRGRASEQY
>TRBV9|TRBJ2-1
ASSWKTGTGVSNEQF
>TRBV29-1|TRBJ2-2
SVGLAGEGTGELF
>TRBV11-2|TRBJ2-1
ASHHSGGAGNEQF
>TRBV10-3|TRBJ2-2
AIGTGTGGTGELF
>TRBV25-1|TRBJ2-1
ASSEWLAGDGEQF
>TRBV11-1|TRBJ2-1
ASSPPPGLAGGPINEQF
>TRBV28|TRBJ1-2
ASSRQSYGYT
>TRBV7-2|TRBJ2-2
ASIVTGGTGELF
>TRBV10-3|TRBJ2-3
AISEVDRVVTDTQY
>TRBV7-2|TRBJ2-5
ASSLGLAGRRQETQY
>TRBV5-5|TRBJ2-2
AIPDGNTGELF
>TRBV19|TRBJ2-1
ASSHLGQSNNEQF
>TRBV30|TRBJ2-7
AWRGAYEQY
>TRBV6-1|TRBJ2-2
ASTLSVEDATGELF
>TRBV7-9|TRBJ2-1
ASSSLSGSFHEQF
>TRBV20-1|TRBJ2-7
SARGQLAGYEQY
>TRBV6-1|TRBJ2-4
ASSGGARAKNIQY
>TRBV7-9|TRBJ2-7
ASSLKDRYEQY
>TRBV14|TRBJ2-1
ASSHNAGSSYNEQF
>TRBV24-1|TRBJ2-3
ATSSGQGAADTQY